Below, 25 T cell receptor beta chains from the same sample are listed, as sequenced in a study of cytomegalovirus exposure and HLA in healthy donors (dated by TCRdb to the late 2010s). The library was built by means of the immunoSEQ multiplex PCR assay. The multiplex PCR relied on a mix of 60 forward primers for TCR Vbeta segments and 13 reverse primers for TCR Jbeta segments. Held by TCRdb, this immuneACCESS table contains in-frame sequences only and omits some clones. Under half of the omission traces to an unresolved V gene where checked; the cause of the rest is unknown. The sample table holds over 100,000 clones, of which 83% were seen once. The biggest ten clones account for approximately 2.8% of the sample. The sequenced sample was PBMCs. These receptors came from a man between 40 and 49 years old in good health and CMV-seronegative.

This clone has a handful of counts. J is TRBJ1-4 and V is TRBV15, with a weak D call TRBD1 (6 bases). The CDR3 has 15 residues. The germline V gene encodes CDR1 LNHNV and CDR2 YYDKDF (reference sequence). Between the trimmed V and J ends, which lost 0 bases and 8 bases, there was a span of 13 bases. Here the CDR3 reads CATSREGGRNEKLFF. The CDR3 nucleotides read TGTGCCACCAGCAGAGAAGGGGGTCGGAACGAAAAACTGTTTTTT.

This clone was picked up one time. This chain uses TRBV7-9 with TRBJ2-7; 9 bases are a match to TRBD1. V lost 1 base to trimming and J lost 5 bases; unmatched junction nucleotides: 6. CDR3 length: 15 amino acids. The germline V gene encodes CDR1 SEHNR and CDR2 FQNEAQ (reference sequence). CDR3 residues: CASSLGDREIHEQYF. CDR3 nucleotide sequence: TGTGCCAGCAGCTTAGGGGACAGGGAGATACACGAGCAGTACTTC.

The V gene is TRBV2, the J gene TRBJ1-5; D is undetermined. The germline V gene encodes CDR1 SNHLY and CDR2 FYNNEI. V was trimmed by 2 bases and J by 0 bases, leaving 5 bases between them. The length of the CDR3 is 14 residues. The chain's CDR3 is CASSEQNSNQPQHF. For the CDR3, the DNA is TGTGCCAGCAGTGAACAGAATAGCAATCAGCCCCAGCATTTT.

The chain uses TRBV2 and TRBJ1-2, with D maybe TRBD1 (6 bases). Trimming took 1 base from V and 1 from J, leaving 16 bases between them. Germline assignment: CDR1 SNHLY and CDR2 FYNNEI. The CDR3 extends over 17 amino acids. CDR3 in DNA: TGTGCCAGCAGTGAAGTGGGCGGGGGCGTTGGTAACTATGGCTACACCTTC. Translation gives CASSEVGGGVGNYGYTF. The whole variable domain, remainder taken from reference TRBV2 and TRBJ1-2, is EPEVTQTPSHQVTQMGQEVILRCVPISNHLYFYWYRQILGQKVEFLVSFYNNEISEKSEIFDDQFSVERPDGSNFTLKIRSTKLEDSAMYFCASSEVGGGVGNYGYTFGSGTRLTVV.

A single count supports this clone. The J gene is TRBJ2-3, the V gene TRBV6-1, with D perhaps matching TRBD1 (6 bases). Germline V lookup: CDR1 MNHNS, CDR2 SASEGT. Trimming left V 9 bases short and J 1 base short, with 14 bases between. This CDR3 is built from 14 residues. For the CDR3, the DNA is TGTGCCAGTGTAGGGGGTCGACGCACAGATACGCAGTATTTT. This codes for CASVGGRRTDTQYF.

This clone occurred a few times. The chain couples TRBV5-1 to TRBJ2-1, with a weak D call TRBD1 (6 bases). The CDR3 length is 14 residues. V lost 2 bases and J lost 3, with 9 bases in between. Germline CDR1 and CDR2: SGHRS and YFSETQ. CDR3 protein: CASSFGQNYNEQFF. CDR3 nucleotide sequence: TGCGCCAGCAGCTTTGGACAGAACTACAATGAGCAGTTCTTC.

In nucleotides, the CDR3 is TGCGCCAGCAGCGACCGGGACAGGGTGGGCTACACCTTC. Amino acid sequence: CASSDRDRVGYTF. The chain couples TRBV5-1 to TRBJ1-2; 9 bases line up with TRBD1. The V segment lost 4 bases and the J segment 8 bases; nucleotides outside the gene matches: 6. The CDR3 covers 13 residues. Per germline, CDR1 SGHRS and CDR2 YFSETQ. The variable domain in full, completed from reference TRBV5-1 and TRBJ1-2, reads KAGVTQTPRYLIKTRGQQVTLSCSPISGHRSVSWYQQTPGQGLQFLFEYFSETQRNKGNFPGRFSGRQFSNSRSEMNVSTLELGDSALYLCASSDRDRVGYTFGSGTRLTVV.

The chain carries TRBV7-9 and TRBJ2-7; a weak D match, TRBD1 (6 bases). There are 14 residues in the CDR3. Between the trimmed V and J ends, which lost 7 bases and 6 bases, there was a span of 19 bases. Germline V gene sequence: CDR1 SEHNR, CDR2 FQNEAQ (reference sequence). CDR3 sequence: CASTPGAGAGEQYF. CDR3 DNA sequence: TGTGCCAGCACCCCCGGGGCAGGGGCGGGCGAGCAGTACTTC.

V and J are TRBV19 and TRBJ2-7, with 10 bases matching TRBD1. The V segment lost 5 bases and the J segment 6 bases; nucleotides outside the gene matches: 7. The CDR3 totals 14 residues. Germline V gene data show CDR1 as LNHDA and CDR2 as SQIVND (reference sequence). CDR3 DNA: TGTGCCAGTAGTCCACGGGACAGGGGACTCGAGCAGTACTTC. Residues: CASSPRDRGLEQYF.

The chain uses TRBV29-1 and TRBJ2-5, with a tentative D call TRBD2 (5 bases). Germline V gene data show CDR1 as SQVTM and CDR2 as ANQGSEA. V lost 7 bases and J lost 3, with 6 bases in between. The CDR3 length is 10 residues. As DNA, the CDR3 is TGCAGCGCCGGGGAAGAGACCCAGTACTTC. Protein sequence: CSAGEETQYF. Full variable domain (remainder filled in from reference TRBV29-1 and TRBJ2-5): SAVISQKPSRDICQRGTSLTIQCQVDSQVTMMFWYRQQPGQSLTLIATANQGSEATYESGFVIDKFPISRPNLTFSTLTVSNMSPEDSSIYLCSAGEETQYFGPGTRLLVL.

The rearrangement joins TRBV7-9 to TRBJ2-3; TRBD2 might be the D (5 bases). The CDR3 runs 13 residues. The V and J ends lost 1 base and 3 bases respectively, with 5 bases between them. In germline, CDR1 is SEHNR, CDR2 FQNEAQ (reference sequence). CDR3 coding DNA: TGTGCCAGCAGCTTAGGGGAGACAGATACGCAGTATTTT. Translated, it gives CASSLGETDTQYF. The variable domain in full, completed from reference TRBV7-9 and TRBJ2-3, reads DTGVSQNPRHKITKRGQNVTFRCDPISEHNRLYWYRQTLGQGPEFLTYFQNEAQLEKSRLLSDRFSAERPKGSFSTLEIQRTEQGDSAMYLCASSLGETDTQYFGPGTRLTVL.

This rearrangement joins TRBV4-2 to TRBJ2-1, with D perhaps matching TRBD2 (6 bases). The CDR3 consists of 15 residues. Trimming pared 3 bases from V and 8 bases from J, leaving 17 bases between. Germline V gene lookup returns CDR1 LGHNA and CDR2 YNFKEQ. CDR3 bases: TGTGCCAGCAGCCACACCTCGGGGACTGTGGATGAGCAGTTCTTC. It translates to CASSHTSGTVDEQFF.

The chain uses TRBV5-1 and TRBJ2-3; 7 bases map to TRBD1. This CDR3 comprises 14 residues. V was pared by 4 bases and J by 4 bases, with 6 bases of the junction left unmatched. The germline V gene encodes CDR1 SGHRS and CDR2 YFSETQ. The CDR3 nucleotides read TGCGCCAGCAGCGTTAACCAGGGGGCAGATACGCAGTATTTT. Its protein is CASSVNQGADTQYF.

This chain links TRBV18 with TRBJ2-3, with 12 positions matching TRBD2. This CDR3 region has 16 residues. Germline V gives CDR1 KGHSH, CDR2 LQKENI. Trimming cost V 3 bases and J 4 bases; bases outside gene matches: 5. The CDR3 DNA reads TGTGCCAGCTCACCGCGGACTAGCGGGGTGGCAGATACGCAGTATTTT. This sequence encodes CASSPRTSGVADTQYF. The full variable domain, rest sourced from reference TRBV18 and TRBJ2-3, is NAGVMQNPRHLVRRRGQEARLRCSPMKGHSHVYWYRQLPEEGLKFMVYLQKENIIDESGMPKERFSAEFPKEGPSILRIQQVVRGDSAAYFCASSPRTSGVADTQYFGPGTRLTVL.

This clone showed up just once. V and J are TRBV5-5 and TRBJ2-2; D unclear. The V and J ends lost 2 bases and 5 bases respectively, with 7 bases between them. Per the germline V gene, CDR1 is SGHKS and CDR2 is YYEKEE (reference sequence). The CDR3 is 13 amino acids. The CDR3 reads CASSLSATGELFF. For the CDR3, the DNA is TGTGCCAGCAGCTTAAGCGCGACCGGGGAGCTGTTTTTT.

V usage is TRBV9 and J usage is TRBJ1-1, with D hard to call. CDR3 length: 14 residues. Deletions cut 4 bases from V and 10 bases from J, with 20 bases between. CDR1 SGDLS and CDR2 YYNGEE come from the germline V gene. In DNA form, the CDR3 reads TGTGCCAGCAGCCCTAGCGTCCTGGGAACGGTAGCTTTCTTT. Translated: CASSPSVLGTVAFF.

The chain links TRBV6-5 to TRBJ1-1, with TRBD1 as a possible D gene (6 bases). Germline assignment: CDR1 MNHEY and CDR2 SVGAGI. The CDR3 is made up of 15 amino acids. V lost 6 bases, J lost 5 bases, and 19 bases lay in between. Here the CDR3 reads CASSPTGDRSTEAFF. The CDR3 DNA sequence: TGTGCCAGCAGCCCGACAGGCGACAGGAGTACTGAAGCTTTCTTT.

The rearrangement uses TRBV18 and TRBJ1-2; 7 bases agree with TRBD1. In germline, CDR1 is KGHSH, CDR2 LQKENI. The CDR3 extends over 19 amino acids. J gave up 1 base and V 4 bases, and 18 bases lay outside the gene matches. DNA for the CDR3: TGTGCCAGCTCACTCGACAGGGATCTATCCCACTACCATAACTATGGCTACACCTTC. Translated, it gives CASSLDRDLSHYHNYGYTF.

V gene TRBV7-9 combines with J gene TRBJ2-5; 11 bases fit TRBD2. CDR3 length: 12 residues. The ends lost 5 bases at V and 11 bases at J; junction bases unmatched: 4. CDR1 and CDR2 from the germline V gene are SEHNR and FQNEAQ (reference sequence). The CDR3 loop is CASSGGTSGQYF. The CDR3 DNA is TGTGCCAGCAGCGGTGGGACTAGCGGTCAGTACTTC.

This clone was counted between two and nine times. The V and J genes are TRBV27 and TRBJ1-5, with D possibly being TRBD1 (5 bases). From germline, CDR1 is MNHEY and CDR2 SMNVEV (reference sequence). CDR3 size: 16 residues. V lost 7 bases to trimming and J lost 2 bases, with 18 bases between them. CDR3 in amino acids: CASTRGREGGNQPQHF. For the CDR3, the DNA is TGTGCCAGCACCCGCGGCAGGGAAGGAGGCAATCAGCCCCAGCATTTT.

This chain uses TRBV5-8 with TRBJ2-7; unclear D gene. The CDR3 is 11 residues long. V lost 4 bases to trimming and J lost 2 bases, with 4 bases between them. The germline CDR1 and CDR2 sequences are SGHTS and YDEGEE. This CDR3 reads CASSVTYEQYF. The CDR3 nucleotides read TGTGCCAGCAGCGTAACCTACGAGCAGTACTTC.

Worth noting for this clone: At one end, the junction sequence differs from germline, possibly due to a read error. The chain uses TRBV7-7 and TRBJ2-5, with 15 bases fitting TRBD2. Per the germline V gene, CDR1 is SSHAT and CDR2 is FNYEAQ (reference sequence). This CDR3 contains 17 residues. The CDR3 reads CASSLRTSGGGRETQYF. The CDR3 bases are TGTGCTAGCAGCCTGAGGACTAGCGGGGGGGGGCGAGAGACCCAGTACTTC.

This chain links TRBV7-2 with TRBJ2-1, with D unclear. Trimming shortened V by 1 base and J by 9 bases, and 7 bases separated the two germline ends. This CDR3 region has 12 residues. Germline-derived CDR1 and CDR2 are SGHTA and FQGNSA. CDR3 DNA sequence: TGTGCCAGCAGCTTAGATTCCCGTGAGCAGTTCTTC. Protein: CASSLDSREQFF.

The chain joins TRBV5-4 to TRBJ2-5, with 9 bases that match TRBD2. Trimming at V came to 4 bases and at J to 1 base, leaving 5 bases not matched to a gene. The CDR3 loop spans 15 amino acids. Per germline, CDR1 SGHNT and CDR2 YYREEE (reference sequence). CDR3 nucleotides: TGTGCCAGCAGCGTGATAGCGGGGGTCCAAGAGACCCAGTACTTC. Its protein product is CASSVIAGVQETQYF.

V usage is TRBV18 and J usage is TRBJ1-2, with TRBD1 matching over 8 bases. Germline CDR1 and CDR2: KGHSH and LQKENI. The CDR3 totals 16 residues. The J segment lost 8 bases and the V segment lost 3 bases, leaving 14 bases of the junction unmatched. DNA for the CDR3: TGTGCCAGCTCACCTAGGACAGGGATTAACTATGGAGGCTACACCTTC. Protein sequence: CASSPRTGINYGGYTF.